This TCR beta chain appears in the sequencing data of a study of human T cells and chemical hapten exposure (dated by TCRdb to the early 2020s). Study-level background: For sensitization, 2% DPC in acetone was applied to an approximately 2 cm by approximately 2 cm area of upper inner arm skin. Libraries were pooled for sequencing, and variation in per-sample TCR yields was attributed mainly to small differences in library volumes within the pool. The patient cohort, mostly female, included alopecia areata with under or over 50% scalp involvement, alopecia totalis and alopecia universalis. Blood samples were taken from patients before sensitization (week 0) and at 2, 6 and about 24 weeks after DPC sensitization. Throughout the roughly 24-week study period, patients were also given weekly therapeutic DPC doses on the scalp. Peripheral blood TCR repertoire changes were tracked in vivo in alopecia patients during primary and secondary sensitization to the hapten diphenylcyclopropenone (DPC). Approximately 30 alopecia patients provided blood for TCR sequencing at one to four time points (pre-sensitization, 2, 6 and 24 weeks). Patch tests used Finn chambers with 0.01% DPC on the upper back, scored after 6 days by International Contact Dermatitis Research Group standards. Findings and caveats that apply to the study as a whole: Significantly more large CDR3 similarity clusters were formed by expanded TCRs than by pre-sensitization or healthy control sets, consistent with antigen-driven responses. Repeated subsampling changed both the strength of the expansion versus patch-test correlation and the threshold at which that correlation became significant. Alopecia, a presumed autoimmune disease, was present in all patients, so the immune response of the patients might differ from that of healthy individuals. DPC sensitization did not change how many TCRs were above 1 in 1000 frequency, and no evidence was found of alterations in global repertoire structure. The number of PT1 expanded TCRs positively correlated with patch test score, significant at thresholds 8, 16 and 32 but not 4.

From the cysteine through the phenylalanine, the CDR3 covers 14 amino acids. The entry retains the CDR3 DNA only, 42 bases that are in frame from base 1. Taken from the germline V gene, the CDR1 and CDR2 loops are LGHNT and FRNRAP. The V end gives up 5 bases and the J end 7 bases, leaving 5 bases in the junction not matched to a gene. Library preparation employed RACE. The data were produced on a NextSeq 500. During library preparation, unique molecular identifiers were attached to individual cDNA molecules so that TCRs could be counted in a quantitative, reproducible way. Each blood RNA sample was used to sequence both TCR alpha and TCR beta chains. In the authors' own workflow: Samples had a median of roughly 87,000 TCRs, with a range from roughly 23,224 to 700,000. The Decombinator software suite was used to annotate the V, J and CDR3 of the TCR reads. For the PS versus PT1 abundance plots, all samples were subsampled to the same number of TCRs (28,000). Expanded TCRs were defined as absent before sensitization and observed at least eight times at the 2-week time point. TCRdb reran the public reads through fastp at Q25 and MiXCR, keeping productive beta chains. Rows with one shared CDR3 protein collapse into an entry with the most common genes and DNA. TCRdb's processing, not the study's, gives the V and J calls here. For this sample there are 150,000 to 200,000 distinct CDR3 sequences; roughly 14% appear just once. 1.5% to 2% of the sample comes from the top ten.

A remark on this clonotype: This clone's antigen is unknown. No quality values exist for individual bases; no much larger clone is one base distant.

Read against the paper, the sample's time point label means: patch test 1, 2 weeks after DPC sensitization. The sample's treatment or condition label is to be understood as: therapeutic diphenylcyclopropenone sensitization with weekly scalp DPC. At each patch-test visit, blood was drawn before the patch test was applied. To be eligible, patients had to be aged 18 to 70, diagnosed with alopecia and judged suitable for DPC therapy, while pregnant patients were excluded. Total RNA was isolated from unfractionated whole blood collected in Tempus Blood RNA tubes. The TCR comes from a woman aged 25 to 45 with alopecia areata. Some clones in this sample may be carry-over from other donors' samples. The V gene is TRBV12-5 and the J gene is TRBJ2-2; 9 junctional bases match TRBD1. The sequencing used whole blood, collected in connection with sensitization to the hapten diphenylcyclopropenone (DPC). The sequence in DNA is TGTGCTAGTGGTCCGGGACAGGGCGGCGGGGAGCTGTTTTTT. This translates into CASGPGQGGGELFF.